This T cell receptor (beta chain) was recorded in a study of control samples from healthy donors and cancer patients. V was cut by 0 bases and J by 2 bases, with 12 bases left in between. The CDR3 loop spans 16 amino acids. CDR1 SGHRS and CDR2 YFSETQ come from the germline V gene. The assay was immunoSEQ multiplex PCR, and TCRdb's table has in-frame clones only and misses some. The profile shows 150,000 to 200,000 clones, roughly 91% of them singletons. The clonotype originates from a woman under 40 in good health. The chain carries TRBV5-1 and TRBJ2-4; a possible D gene is TRBD1 (5 bases). The sequenced sample was blood. The CDR3 bases are TGCGCCAGCAGCTTGGCTCGCCCAGGGTCCAAAAACATTCAGTACTTC. Protein sequence: CASSLARPGSKNIQYF.